These T cell receptor beta chains were read from a single sample in a study of blood T cell repertoires in COVID-19. Clones were read by immunoSEQ multiplex PCR, and TCRdb kept only the in-frame ones, dropping some. This sample has around 75,000 clones, with around 80% found just once. The source material was peripheral blood. These receptor sequences come from a man over 45 with COVID-19, enrolled during active disease. The CDR3 runs from the conserved cysteine through the conserved F or W.

J | V | CDR3
TRBJ2-1 | TRBV7-3 | CASSLTQPGTSGRAKQQFF
TRBJ2-7 | TRBV19 | CATGAGTGAYEQYF
TRBJ2-7 | TRBV30 | CAWSSGYGQGESYEQYF
TRBJ2-6 | TRBV6-1 | CASSVGTSSGANVLTF
TRBJ2-5 | TRBV2 | CASKVAQETQYF
TRBJ1-1 | TRBV30 | CAWSLGGAEAFF
TRBJ1-2 | TRBV19 | CASSTSKGIVGYTF
TRBJ1-4 | TRBV4-1 | CASSQGGGQGPNEKLFF
TRBJ2-7 | TRBV28 | CASSPQEGTPYEQYF
TRBJ2-1 | TRBV6-6 | CASSSDGLAHVFF
TRBJ1-5 | TRBV21-1 | CASPGKEGIGQPQHF